These T cell receptor beta chains were read from a single sample in a study of persistence of HIV-infected CD4 T cells. Using immunoSEQ multiplex PCR, the repertoire was profiled, and TCRdb retains in-frame clones only, with some absent. The sample includes some 50,000 clones, approximately 90% of them seen just once. These receptors' antigens are unknown. The sample here was CD4+ T cells sorted from PBMCs after approximately 19-hour stimulation, taken from a patient who received antiretroviral therapy. The receptors originated from an adult woman with HIV who was CMV-seropositive. Both conserved end residues are part of each CDR3. A D gene is named only where the DNA matches it firmly. Not every row has a clone size; where given, it reads once, few, many or a size class.

cdr3_aa,cdr3_nt,j_call,v_call,clone_size,d_call
CASSIGRTRHPMNTEAFF,TGTGCCAGTAGTATAGGAAGGACAAGACACCCTATGAACACTGAAGCTTTCTTT,TRBJ1-1,TRBV19,NA,NA
CASRPDRLNTGELFF,TGTGCCAGCAGACCGGACAGACTGAACACCGGGGAGCTGTTTTTT,TRBJ2-2,TRBV11-3,NA,NA
CASSSNRGPGELFF,TGTGCCAGCAGCTCCAACAGGGGACCCGGGGAGCTGTTTTTT,TRBJ2-2,TRBV5-4,NA,TRBD1
CASSAAGTSTYEQYF,TGTGCCAGCTCAGCAGCCGGGACTAGCACCTACGAGCAGTACTTC,TRBJ2-7,TRBV18,NA,TRBD2
CASGGTSGDQPQHF,TGTGCCAGCGGAGGCACCTCGGGGGATCAGCCCCAGCATTTT,TRBJ1-5,TRBV9,NA,NA
CASSVTTGQASEQYF,TGTGCCAGCAGCGTGACAACGGGACAGGCGAGCGAGCAGTACTTC,TRBJ2-7,TRBV5-6,NA,TRBD1
CASSQMGQGGEKLFF,TGTGCCAGCAGTCAAATGGGACAGGGTGGTGAAAAACTGTTTTTT,TRBJ1-4,TRBV6-5,NA,TRBD1
CASSPQVGQPQHF,TGTGCCAGTAGTCCACAGGTCGGCCAGCCCCAGCATTTT,TRBJ1-5,TRBV19,NA,NA
CASSPPSGGYGYTF,TGTGCCAGCTCACCACCATCGGGTGGCTATGGCTACACCTTC,TRBJ1-2,TRBV18,NA,NA
CASMVQDGLLSGANVLTF,TGTGCCAGTATGGTCCAGGACGGACTACTCTCTGGGGCCAACGTCCTGACTTTC,TRBJ2-6,TRBV19,NA,NA
CASSTNTEAFF,TGTGCCAGCAGCACGAACACTGAAGCTTTCTTT,TRBJ1-1,TRBV3-1/TRBV3-2,NA,NA
CASSDRVSSPLHF,TGTGCCAGCAGTGACAGGGTCAGCTCACCCCTCCACTTT,TRBJ1-6,TRBV6-4,NA,NA
CASSLALGGMGSDTQYF,TGTGCCAGCAGCTTAGCGCTCGGCGGGATGGGGAGCGACACGCAGTATTTT,TRBJ2-3,TRBV11-1,NA,NA
CASSFKYEQYF,TGTGCCAGCAGTTTTAAGTACGAGCAGTACTTC,TRBJ2-7,TRBV6-2/TRBV6-3,NA,NA
CASSVTTGPNTEAFF,TGTGCCAGCAGTGTAACTACAGGGCCGAACACTGAAGCTTTCTTT,TRBJ1-1,TRBV28,NA,NA
CASSVAPTNEKLFF,TGTGCCAGCAGCGTAGCCCCAACTAATGAAAAACTGTTTTTT,TRBJ1-4,TRBV9,once,NA
CASSIGTGGRSNTEAFF,TGTGCCAGTAGTATAGGGACAGGGGGCCGGTCGAACACTGAAGCTTTCTTT,TRBJ1-1,TRBV19,NA,TRBD1
CASSAPGQSSGANVLTF,TGTGCCAGCAGCGCGCCGGGACAATCCTCTGGGGCCAACGTCCTGACTTTC,TRBJ2-6,TRBV5-6,NA,NA
CATSVAQGAGGVGYTF,TGTGCCACCAGTGTGGCTCAGGGGGCAGGGGGAGTGGGCTACACCTTC,TRBJ1-2,TRBV24-1,NA,TRBD1
CASSLGPYSGTEAFF,TGCGCCAGCAGCTTGGGCCCATACAGTGGCACTGAAGCTTTCTTT,TRBJ1-1,TRBV5-1,NA,NA
CASTIRQGVGYTF,TGTGCCAGCACCATCCGACAGGGAGTTGGCTACACCTTC,TRBJ1-2,TRBV2,NA,TRBD1
CASSVGTAFNTEAFF,TGTGCCAGCTCAGTCGGGACAGCGTTTAACACTGAAGCTTTCTTT,TRBJ1-1,TRBV18,NA,TRBD1
CASSYSGGPGELFF,TGTGCCAGCAGTTACTCCGGGGGGCCTGGGGAGCTGTTTTTT,TRBJ2-2,TRBV6-5,NA,NA
CASLGSGYEQYF,TGTGCCAGCCTGGGTAGCGGATACGAGCAGTACTTC,TRBJ2-7,TRBV2,NA,NA
CASSPRGVADTQYF,TGTGCCAGCTCACCAAGGGGAGTTGCAGATACGCAGTATTTT,TRBJ2-3,TRBV18,NA,NA
CASSLGGGSYNSPLHF,TGCGCCAGCAGCCTAGGGGGAGGCTCCTATAATTCACCCCTCCACTTT,TRBJ1-6,TRBV5-1,NA,NA
CASSLGRGAYEQYF,TGTGCCAGCAGCTTAGGTAGGGGGGCCTACGAGCAGTACTTC,TRBJ2-7,TRBV7-2,NA,NA
CASSPYTPGRDEQYF,TGTGCCAGCAGCCCCTATACCCCCGGGAGGGACGAGCAGTACTTC,TRBJ2-7,TRBV28,NA,TRBD2
CASSIGQRLYGYTF,TGCGCCAGCAGTATCGGACAGCGACTCTATGGCTACACCTTC,TRBJ1-2,TRBV5-1,NA,NA
CASSPGTLNTEAFF,TGTGCCAGCAGCCCGGGGACGCTGAACACTGAAGCTTTCTTT,TRBJ1-1,TRBV5-6,NA,NA
CASTEGGNSFYGYTF,TGTGCCAGCACGGAGGGGGGGAATTCTTTCTATGGCTACACCTTC,TRBJ1-2,TRBV19,NA,NA
CASSSGLAGRRGQFF,TGTGCCAGTAGCTCAGGACTAGCGGGGCGCCGGGGGCAGTTCTTC,TRBJ2-1,TRBV19,NA,TRBD2
CASSGGQGFNQPQHF,TGTGCCAGCAGTGGAGGACAGGGTTTCAATCAGCCCCAGCATTTT,TRBJ1-5,TRBV27,NA,TRBD1
CAWSVRRAGTKNTEAFF,TGTGCCTGGAGTGTACGGCGGGCAGGGACCAAGAACACTGAAGCTTTCTTT,TRBJ1-1,TRBV30,NA,NA
CASSERQTYEQYF,TGTGCCAGCAGTGAGCGACAGACCTACGAGCAGTACTTC,TRBJ2-7,TRBV6-1,NA,NA
CASSKAGWDRVNGYTF,TGTGCCAGCAGCAAAGCAGGGTGGGACAGGGTTAATGGCTACACCTTC,TRBJ1-2,TRBV21-1,NA,NA
CASHRTASSYGYTF,TGTGCCAGTCACAGGACCGCCTCCTCCTATGGCTACACCTTC,TRBJ1-2,TRBV19,NA,NA
CASSLRRGPLHF,TGTGCCAGCAGTCTAAGGAGGGGCCCCCTCCACTTT,TRBJ1-6,TRBV12-3/TRBV12-4,NA,NA
CASSEVRETQYF,TGTGCCAGCAGTGAAGTGAGGGAGACCCAGTACTTC,TRBJ2-5,TRBV2,NA,NA
CASSTDRAREKLFF,TGTGCCAGTAGCACCGACAGGGCCAGAGAAAAACTGTTTTTT,TRBJ1-4,TRBV19,NA,TRBD1
CATRTSGVYEQYF,TGTGCCACCAGGACTAGCGGGGTTTACGAGCAGTACTTC,TRBJ2-7,TRBV10-3,NA,TRBD2
CASSSGGGYGYTF,TGTGCCAGCAGCTCTGGGGGAGGGTATGGCTACACCTTC,TRBJ1-2,TRBV5-5,NA,NA
CASSPRQGPGPQHF,TGTGCCAGCTCACCGAGACAGGGGCCTGGGCCCCAGCATTTT,TRBJ1-5,TRBV18,NA,TRBD1
CASSLAQFYEQYF,TGTGCCAGCAGCTTAGCGCAGTTTTACGAGCAGTACTTC,TRBJ2-7,TRBV7-8,NA,NA
CASVRGESYEQYF,TGTGCCAGCGTACGGGGGGAGTCCTACGAGCAGTACTTC,TRBJ2-7,TRBV25-1,NA,TRBD2
CASSFGRYNQPQHF,TGTGCCAGCAGCTTTGGCAGGTACAATCAGCCCCAGCATTTT,TRBJ1-5,TRBV5-6,once,NA
CASSRMGGDTGELFF,TGCGCCAGCAGCCGGATGGGGGGAGACACCGGGGAGCTGTTTTTT,TRBJ2-2,TRBV4-1,NA,NA
CASSQGRGNQPQHF,TGTGCCAGCAGCCAAGGACGGGGCAATCAGCCCCAGCATTTT,TRBJ1-5,TRBV4-2,once,NA
CASSPNTDTQYF,TGTGCCAGCAGCCCAAACACAGATACGCAGTATTTT,TRBJ2-3,TRBV7-9,NA,NA
CASSPGKTQYF,TGTGCCAGCAGCCCCGGGAAGACCCAGTACTTC,TRBJ2-5,TRBV11-3,NA,NA
CASSPTGMVAFF,TGTGCCAGCAGTCCGACAGGGATGGTGGCTTTCTTT,TRBJ1-1,TRBV2,NA,TRBD1
CASSSNERQPNTEAFF,TGTGCCAGCAGTTCCAACGAAAGGCAGCCGAACACTGAAGCTTTCTTT,TRBJ1-1,TRBV6-6,NA,NA
CASSQSRATNEKLFF,TGTGCCAGCAGTCAGTCACGTGCTACTAATGAAAAACTGTTTTTT,TRBJ1-4,TRBV6-5,NA,NA
CASSYEGSPLHF,TGTGCCAGCAGTTACGAGGGGTCACCCCTCCACTTT,TRBJ1-6,TRBV6-6,NA,NA
CATSRGGRGGSPLHF,TGTGCCACCAGCAGAGGGGGGAGGGGCGGATCACCCCTCCACTTT,TRBJ1-6,TRBV15,NA,NA